The clone carrying this T cell receptor beta chain was seen a few times. Its antigen is unidentified. The length of the CDR3 is 15 residues. Germline V gives CDR1 SGHDN, CDR2 FVKESK. With 5 bases clipped from V and 4 bases from J, the junction kept 7 bases outside the gene matches. A J-beta primer mix and a sample-barcoded 5' primer were used in a second PCR of about 7 to 11 cycles. TCRdb used MiXCR to reprocess the 5' RACE reads, holding one entry per CDR3 protein. The sample contains about 800,000 distinct CDR3 sequences, 20% to 30% of which appear only once. The source of the sample is a study of blood T cells in healthy people across ages. General study points: Unsorted PBMCs ruled out conclusive naive versus antigen-experienced comparison.

This same sample was also part of a study on T cells of mothers and their children. That work states: A slight, non-significant increase in overlap was found for related mother-child pairs relative to unrelated pairs.

The receptor comes from a boy younger than 18 in good health. The sample was blood. The chain uses TRBV14 and TRBJ1-2; 10 nucleotides align to TRBD1. CDR3 sequence reads: CASSGQGEIGYGYTF. Here the CDR3 DNA reads TGTGCCAGCAGCGGACAGGGGGAGATAGGCTATGGCTACACCTTC.